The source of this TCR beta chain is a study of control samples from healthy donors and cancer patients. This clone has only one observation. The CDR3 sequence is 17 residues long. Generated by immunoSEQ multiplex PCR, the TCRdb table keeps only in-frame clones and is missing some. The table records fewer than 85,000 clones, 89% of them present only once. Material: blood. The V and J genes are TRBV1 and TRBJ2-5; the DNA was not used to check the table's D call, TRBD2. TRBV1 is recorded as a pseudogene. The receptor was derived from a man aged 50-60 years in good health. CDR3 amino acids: CTSSQQPGSHGGETQYF. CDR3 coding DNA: TGCACCAGCAGCCAACAGCCGGGGTCCCACGGTGGGGAGACCCAGTACTTC.